These 4 T cell receptor beta chains originate from one sample sequenced in a study of radiotherapy plus CTLA-4 blockade in lung cancer. The repertoire was sequenced with immunoSEQ multiplex PCR; TCRdb's copy has only in-frame clones and lacks some. The table has about 64,000 clones, around 74% seen once. This sample comprised peripheral blood, obtained from a patient treated with radiotherapy plus ipilimumab. The receptors originated from a human donor with non-small cell lung cancer whose response to radiotherapy plus ipilimumab could not be evaluated.

This clone showed up just a few times. This chain joins TRBV5-1 and TRBJ2-1; possibly TRBD1 for D (6 bases). V lost 0 bases and J lost 2, with 9 bases in between. Germline values: CDR1 SGHRS, CDR2 YFSETQ. The CDR3 covers 15 residues. DNA of the CDR3: TGCGCCAGCAGCTTGGACAGGGCGCCCTACAATGAGCAGTTCTTC. Amino acid sequence: CASSLDRAPYNEQFF.

CDR3 in amino acids: CATSRDWDRGYNEQFF. In DNA, the CDR3 is TGTGCCACCAGCAGAGACTGGGACAGGGGATACAATGAGCAGTTCTTC. The chain links TRBV15 to TRBJ2-1; 10 bases align to TRBD1. CDR1 LNHNV and CDR2 YYDKDF come from the germline V gene (reference sequence). This CDR3 region has 16 residues. V gave up 0 bases and J gave up 4 bases; unmatched junction bases: 3.

The V call is TRBV27, the J call TRBJ2-7; 7 positions agree with TRBD2. Germline CDR1 reads MNHEY; CDR2 reads SMNVEV (reference sequence). This CDR3 has 14 residues. V gave up 2 bases and J gave up 3 bases; unmatched junction bases: 4. The CDR3 DNA is TGTGCCAGCAGTTTAGGAGGGGAGGGCTACGAGCAGTACTTC. Protein product: CASSLGGEGYEQYF.

The V gene is TRBV7-2, the J gene TRBJ2-1, with 8 bases matching TRBD2. This CDR3 contains 17 residues. The ends lost 5 bases at V and 5 bases at J; junction bases unmatched: 14. The V gene's germline CDR1 is SGHTA and CDR2 FQGNSA. CDR3 in amino acids: CASSPRGRSGGNNEQFF. The CDR3 bases are TGTGCCAGCAGCCCCCGAGGGAGGAGCGGGGGAAACAATGAGCAGTTCTTC.